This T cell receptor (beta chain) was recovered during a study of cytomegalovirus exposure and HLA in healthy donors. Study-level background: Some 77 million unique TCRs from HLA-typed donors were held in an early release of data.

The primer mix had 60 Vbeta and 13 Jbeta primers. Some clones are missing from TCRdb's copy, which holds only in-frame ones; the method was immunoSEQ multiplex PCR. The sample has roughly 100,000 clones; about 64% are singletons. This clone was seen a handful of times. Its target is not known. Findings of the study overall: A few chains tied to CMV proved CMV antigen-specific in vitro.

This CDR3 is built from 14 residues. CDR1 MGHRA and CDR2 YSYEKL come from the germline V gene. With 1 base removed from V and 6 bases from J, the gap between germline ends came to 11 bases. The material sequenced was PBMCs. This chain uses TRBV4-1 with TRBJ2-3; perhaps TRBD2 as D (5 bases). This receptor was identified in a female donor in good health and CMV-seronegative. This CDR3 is CASSQGSRVDTQYF. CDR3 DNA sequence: TGCGCCAGCAGCCAAGGATCGAGGGTCGATACGCAGTATTTT.